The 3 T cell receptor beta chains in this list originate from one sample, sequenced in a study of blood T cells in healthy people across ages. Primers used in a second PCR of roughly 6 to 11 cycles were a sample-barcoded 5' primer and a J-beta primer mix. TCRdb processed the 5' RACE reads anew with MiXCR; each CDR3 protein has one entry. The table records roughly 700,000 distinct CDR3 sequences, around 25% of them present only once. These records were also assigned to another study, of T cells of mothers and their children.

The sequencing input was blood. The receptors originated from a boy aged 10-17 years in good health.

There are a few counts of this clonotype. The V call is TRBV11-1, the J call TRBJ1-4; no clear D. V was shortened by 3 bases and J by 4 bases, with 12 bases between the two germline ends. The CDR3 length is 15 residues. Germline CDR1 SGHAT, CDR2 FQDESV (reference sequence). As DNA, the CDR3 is TGTGCCAGCAGCTTGGCTCCGGAAGATAATGAAAAACTGTTTTTT. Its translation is CASSLAPEDNEKLFF.

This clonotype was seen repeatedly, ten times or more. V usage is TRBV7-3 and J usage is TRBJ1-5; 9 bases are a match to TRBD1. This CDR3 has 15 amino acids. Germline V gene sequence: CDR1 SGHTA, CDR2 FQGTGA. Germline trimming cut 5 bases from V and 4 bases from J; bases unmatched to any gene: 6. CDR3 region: CASSPTGGGNQPQHF. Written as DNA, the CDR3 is TGTGCCAGCAGCCCGACAGGGGGTGGAAATCAGCCCCAGCATTTT.

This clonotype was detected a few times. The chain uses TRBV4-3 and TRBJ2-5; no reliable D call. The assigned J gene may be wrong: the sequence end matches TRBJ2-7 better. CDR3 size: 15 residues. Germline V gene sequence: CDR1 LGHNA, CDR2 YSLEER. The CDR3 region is CASSQDRAGSYEQYF. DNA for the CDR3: TGCGCCAGCAGCCAAGATCGGGCAGGTTCCTACGAGCAGTACTTC.